This T cell receptor beta chain was recorded in a study of OX40 agonist ivuxolimab in advanced cancers. Points from the study as a whole: Relative to CD4+, CD8+ T cells held more expanded clones on average. Expanded peripheral T cells had an undetermined antigen specificity.

With regard to this clone: Its matching antigen is unknown.

Profiled with immunoSEQ multiplex PCR; TCRdb holds only in-frame clones, not every one. This table has tens of thousands of clones, about nine tenths appearing once. Sequenced here: CD4+ or CD8+ T cells sorted from blood, sampled in a trial of the OX40 agonist ivuxolimab. This receptor was obtained from an adult with an advanced solid tumor such as melanoma, head and neck, liver or kidney cancer.

This CDR3 is CASGLAGGQETQYF. CDR3 DNA sequence: TGTGCCAGCGGCTTAGCGGGGGGACAAGAGACCCAGTACTTC. The chain employs TRBV21-1 and TRBJ2-5; whether TRBD2, the table's D call, matches the DNA was not checked. TRBV21-1 is a known pseudogene. The CDR3 length is 14 residues.